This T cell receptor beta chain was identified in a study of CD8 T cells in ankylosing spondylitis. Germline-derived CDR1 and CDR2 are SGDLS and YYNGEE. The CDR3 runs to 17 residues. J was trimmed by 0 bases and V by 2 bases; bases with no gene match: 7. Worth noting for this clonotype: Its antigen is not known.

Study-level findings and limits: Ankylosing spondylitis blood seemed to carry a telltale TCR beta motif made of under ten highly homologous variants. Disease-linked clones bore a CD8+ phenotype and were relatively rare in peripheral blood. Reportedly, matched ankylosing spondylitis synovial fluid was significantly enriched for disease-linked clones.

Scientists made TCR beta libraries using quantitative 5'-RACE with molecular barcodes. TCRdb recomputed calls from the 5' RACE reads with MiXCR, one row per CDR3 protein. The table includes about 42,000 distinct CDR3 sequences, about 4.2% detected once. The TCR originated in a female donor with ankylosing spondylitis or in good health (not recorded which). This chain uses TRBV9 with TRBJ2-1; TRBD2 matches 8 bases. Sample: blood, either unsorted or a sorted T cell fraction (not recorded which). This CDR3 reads CASSVTGGGSSYNEQFF. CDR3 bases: TGTGCCAGCAGCGTTACGGGCGGGGGGAGCTCCTACAATGAGCAGTTCTTC.